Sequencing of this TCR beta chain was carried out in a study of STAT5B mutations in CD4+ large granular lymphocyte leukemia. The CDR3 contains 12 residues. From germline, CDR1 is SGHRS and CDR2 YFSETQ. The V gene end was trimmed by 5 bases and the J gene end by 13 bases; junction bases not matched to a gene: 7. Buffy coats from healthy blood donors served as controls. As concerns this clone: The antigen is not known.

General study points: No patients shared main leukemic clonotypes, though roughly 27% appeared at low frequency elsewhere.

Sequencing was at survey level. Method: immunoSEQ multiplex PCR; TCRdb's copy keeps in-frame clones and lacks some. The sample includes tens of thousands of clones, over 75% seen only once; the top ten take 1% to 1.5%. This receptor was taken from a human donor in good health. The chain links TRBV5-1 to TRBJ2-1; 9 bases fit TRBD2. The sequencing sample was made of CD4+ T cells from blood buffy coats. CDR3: CASSDAGGNQFF. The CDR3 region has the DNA TGCGCCAGCAGTGACGCGGGGGGGAATCAGTTCTTC.